This T cell receptor (beta chain) was identified in a study of blood T cells in healthy people across ages. This clonotype was observed a few times. After removal of 3 bases from V and 5 bases from J, the junction contained 8 bases not matched to a gene. The V gene's germline CDR1 is SGHTA and CDR2 FQGNSA. This CDR3 has 15 residues. A second PCR, run for about 6 to 12 cycles, used a sample-barcoded 5' primer plus a J-beta primer mix. One entry per CDR3 protein results from TCRdb running MiXCR on the 5' RACE reads. The data contain about 1.8 million distinct CDR3 sequences, approximately 50% of them singletons.

This chain uses TRBV7-2 with TRBJ2-3; 7 bases fit TRBD2. Sequenced: blood. The TCR originated in a woman aged 40 to 49 in good health. The DNA of the CDR3 is TGTGCCAGCAGCTTTGTAGCGGGCGGTGTAGATACGCAGTATTTT. Protein: CASSFVAGGVDTQYF.